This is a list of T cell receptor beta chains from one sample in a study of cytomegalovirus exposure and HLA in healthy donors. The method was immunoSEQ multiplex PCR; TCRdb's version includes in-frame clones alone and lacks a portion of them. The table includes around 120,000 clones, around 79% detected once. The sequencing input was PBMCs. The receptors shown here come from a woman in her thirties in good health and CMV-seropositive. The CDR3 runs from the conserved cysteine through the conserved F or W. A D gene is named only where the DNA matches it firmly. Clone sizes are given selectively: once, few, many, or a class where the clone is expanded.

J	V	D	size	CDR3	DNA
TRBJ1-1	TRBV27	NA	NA	CASSQRRGGGSTEAFF	TGTGCCAGCAGTCAGCGGAGGGGGGGTGGAAGCACTGAAGCTTTCTTT
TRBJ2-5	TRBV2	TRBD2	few	CASSYTSGQETQYF	TGTGCCAGCAGCTATACTAGCGGCCAAGAGACCCAGTACTTC
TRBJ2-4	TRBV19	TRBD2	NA	CASSKTSGGLRIQYF	TGTGCCAGTAGTAAGACTAGCGGGGGATTGCGCATTCAGTACTTC
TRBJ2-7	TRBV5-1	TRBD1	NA	CASSPKGTGTYEQYF	TGCGCCAGCAGCCCCAAAGGGACAGGGACCTACGAGCAGTACTTC
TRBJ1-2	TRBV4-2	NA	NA	CASSQEATTSSYGYTF	TGTGCCAGCAGCCAAGAGGCGACGACTTCCTCCTATGGCTACACCTTC
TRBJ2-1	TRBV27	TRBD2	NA	CASSLLAGVRNEQFF	TGTGCCAGCAGTTTGCTGGCGGGGGTGCGAAATGAGCAGTTCTTC
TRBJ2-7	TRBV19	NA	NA	CASSIAVAGYEQYF	TGTGCCAGTAGTATAGCGGTGGCGGGGTACGAGCAGTACTTC
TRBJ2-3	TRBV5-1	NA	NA	CASSLGRSTDTQYF	TGCGCCAGCAGCTTGGGGCGGAGCACAGATACGCAGTATTTT
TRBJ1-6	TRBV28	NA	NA	CASTPAGKYSPLHF	TGTGCCAGCACCCCCGCAGGGAAATATTCACCCCTCCACTTT
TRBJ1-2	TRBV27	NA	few	CASSDRGTLANYGYTF	TGTGCCAGCAGCGACCGTGGGACACTCGCTAACTATGGCTACACCTTC
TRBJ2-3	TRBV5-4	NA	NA	CASSLEQRAPDTQYF	TGTGCCAGCAGCTTGGAACAGAGGGCCCCAGATACGCAGTATTTT
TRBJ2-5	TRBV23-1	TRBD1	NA	CASSQFGTGVQETQYF	TGCGCCAGCAGTCAATTTGGGACAGGGGTGCAAGAGACCCAGTACTTC
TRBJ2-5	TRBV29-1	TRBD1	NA	CSAKDRDQETQYF	TGCAGCGCCAAGGACAGGGACCAAGAGACCCAGTACTTC
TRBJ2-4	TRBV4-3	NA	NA	CASSQESGQPIAKNIQYF	TGCGCCAGCAGCCAAGAGAGTGGACAGCCTATCGCCAAAAACATTCAGTACTTC
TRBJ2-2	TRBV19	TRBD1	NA	CATLPPGQSFRTGELFF	TGTGCCACCCTCCCACCGGGACAGAGTTTTCGGACCGGGGAGCTGTTTTTT
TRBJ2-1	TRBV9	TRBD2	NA	CASSVKERGGYNEQFF	TGTGCCAGCAGCGTAAAGGAGCGGGGGGGCTACAATGAGCAGTTCTTC
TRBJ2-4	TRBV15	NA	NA	CATSRAGGGKNIQYF	TGTGCCACCAGCAGAGCGGGTGGAGGCAAAAACATTCAGTACTTC
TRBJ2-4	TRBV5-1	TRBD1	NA	CASSQATGLAKNIQYF	TGCGCCAGCAGTCAAGCGACAGGGTTAGCCAAAAACATTCAGTACTTC
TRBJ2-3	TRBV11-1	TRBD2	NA	CASSYTSGFTDTQYF	TGTGCCAGCAGCTACACTAGCGGATTCACAGATACGCAGTATTTT
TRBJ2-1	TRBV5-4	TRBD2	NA	CASSLARGGSNEQFF	TGTGCCAGCAGCTTGGCTCGCGGGGGGTCCAATGAGCAGTTCTTC
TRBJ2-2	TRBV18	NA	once	CASSPQQGTGELFF	TGTGCCAGCTCACCGCAACAGGGCACCGGGGAGCTGTTTTTT
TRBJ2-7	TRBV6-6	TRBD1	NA	CASSLPRDRGYEQYF	TGTGCCAGCAGCCTCCCCCGGGACAGGGGCTACGAGCAGTACTTC
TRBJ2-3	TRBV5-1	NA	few	CASSPDQRTQYF	TGCGCCAGCAGCCCGGATCAGCGGACGCAGTATTTT
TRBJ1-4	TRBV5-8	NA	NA	CASSLGGLNEKLFF	TGTGCCAGCAGCCTCGGGGGGCTGAATGAAAAACTGTTTTTT
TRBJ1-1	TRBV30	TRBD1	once	CAWSVHGTGLNTEAFF	TGTGCCTGGAGTGTACATGGGACAGGCCTGAACACTGAAGCTTTCTTT
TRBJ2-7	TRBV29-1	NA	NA	CSVGQRSYEQYF	TGCAGCGTCGGACAGCGCTCCTACGAGCAGTACTTC
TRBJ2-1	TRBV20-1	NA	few	CSTGVYNEQFF	TGCAGTACGGGGGTCTACAATGAGCAGTTCTTC
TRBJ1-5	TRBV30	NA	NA	CAWSVGGPNQPQHF	TGTGCCTGGAGTGTAGGGGGACCCAATCAGCCCCAGCATTTT
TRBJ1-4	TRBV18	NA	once	CASSPFGGEKLFF	TGTGCCAGCTCACCGTTCGGGGGGGAAAAACTGTTTTTT
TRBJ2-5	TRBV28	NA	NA	CASTNLGAGLETQYF	TGTGCCAGCACCAATTTGGGGGCCGGATTAGAGACCCAGTACTTC
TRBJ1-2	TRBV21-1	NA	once	CASSNGRGHGYTF	TGTGCCAGCAGCAACGGCAGGGGGCATGGCTACACCTTC
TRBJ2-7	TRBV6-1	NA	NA	CASSKGWEQYF	TGTGCCAGCAGCAAGGGGTGGGAGCAGTACTTC
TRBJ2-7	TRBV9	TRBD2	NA	CASSITSASGEQYF	TGTGCCAGCAGCATCACATCAGCTAGCGGCGAGCAGTACTTC
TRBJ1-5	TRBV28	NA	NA	CASSLLRRNQPQHF	TGTGCCAGCAGTTTACTGCGTAGAAATCAGCCCCAGCATTTT
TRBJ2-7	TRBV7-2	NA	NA	CASSSPGHTYEQYF	TGTGCCAGCAGCTCACCGGGACATACCTACGAGCAGTACTTC
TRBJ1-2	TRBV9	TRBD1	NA	CASSVAETTGERGYTF	TGTGCCAGCAGCGTAGCCGAAACGACAGGGGAGAGAGGCTACACCTTC
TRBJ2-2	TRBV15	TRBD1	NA	CATSKFQGQGTGELFF	TGTGCCACCAGCAAATTCCAGGGACAGGGAACCGGGGAGCTGTTTTTT
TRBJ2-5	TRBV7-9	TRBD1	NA	CASTRGQGKETQYF	TGTGCCAGCACGAGGGGACAGGGGAAGGAGACCCAGTACTTC
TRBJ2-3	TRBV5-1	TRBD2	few	CASSSSRGGVVNTQYF	TGCGCCAGCAGCTCCTCACGGGGGGGGGTGGTGAATACGCAGTATTTT
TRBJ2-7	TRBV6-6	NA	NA	CASSYSRSSYEQYF	TGTGCCAGCAGTTACTCGCGGAGCTCCTACGAGCAGTACTTC
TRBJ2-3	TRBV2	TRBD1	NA	CASSPGQGAGDTQYF	TGTGCCAGCAGTCCCGGACAGGGGGCAGGAGATACGCAGTATTTT
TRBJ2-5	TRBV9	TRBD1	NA	CASSEGQLETQYF	TGTGCCAGCAGCGAGGGACAGTTGGAGACCCAGTACTTC
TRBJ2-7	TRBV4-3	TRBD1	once	CASSRWTGGPYEQYF	TGCGCCAGCAGCCGTTGGACAGGCGGACCCTACGAGCAGTACTTC
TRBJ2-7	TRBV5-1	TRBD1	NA	CASSFTTGGWYEQYF	TGCGCCAGCAGCTTTACGACAGGGGGCTGGTACGAGCAGTACTTC
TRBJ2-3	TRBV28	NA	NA	CASSSLGTDTQYF	TGTGCCAGCAGTTCACTCGGCACAGATACGCAGTATTTT
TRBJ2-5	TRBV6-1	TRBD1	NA	CASSTPDRAVETQYF	TGTGCCAGCAGTACCCCCGACAGGGCGGTGGAGACCCAGTACTTC
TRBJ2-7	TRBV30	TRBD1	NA	CAWSRSGTAPAAQYF	TGTGCCTGGAGTCGGTCTGGGACAGCCCCGGCGGCGCAGTACTTC
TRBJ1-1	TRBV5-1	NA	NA	CASSLDMGGTEAFF	TGCGCCAGCAGCTTGGATATGGGGGGTACTGAAGCTTTCTTT
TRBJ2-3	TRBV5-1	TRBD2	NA	CASSSFGAGGTDTQYF	TGCGCCAGCAGCTCCTTTGGGGCGGGGGGCACAGATACGCAGTATTTT
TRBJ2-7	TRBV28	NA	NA	CASSVNRFSYEQYF	TGTGCCAGCAGTGTAAACAGGTTCTCCTACGAGCAGTACTTC
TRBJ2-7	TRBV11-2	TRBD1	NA	CASSSQGRTGEYEQYF	TGTGCCAGCAGCTCTCAGGGCCGGACAGGGGAGTACGAGCAGTACTTC